This is a list of T cell receptor beta chains from one sample in a study of shared clonotypes between healthy human individuals. Assay: immunoSEQ multiplex PCR; the TCRdb copy retains only in-frame clones and omits some. The data show under 750,000 clones, 55% to 75% seen once. Sequenced sample: memory CD4+ T cells sorted from blood. The receptors stem from a young woman in good health. Each CDR3 is given with its conserved first and last residue. The order of the fields is clone size, J gene, D gene, V gene, CDR3 DNA, CDR3 protein. The D gene is left open where the match is weak. Rows may omit the clone size; those that give it use once, few, many or a size class.

>once|TRBJ2-4|-|TRBV6-5
TGTGCCAGCAGAGGCAGGCTAGCCAAAAACATTCAGTACTTC
CASRGRLAKNIQYF
>-|TRBJ1-2|TRBD1|TRBV7-2
TGTGCCAGCAGCTTAGGTCAGGGGGACTATGGCTACACCTTC
CASSLGQGDYGYTF
>once|TRBJ2-1|TRBD1|TRBV19
TGTGCCAGTAGTACGGGACAGGTCTTCAATGAGCAGTTCTTC
CASSTGQVFNEQFF
>few|TRBJ2-1|-|TRBV2
TGTGCCAGCAGAAGAAACTCCTACAATGAGCAGTTCTTC
CASRRNSYNEQFF
>-|TRBJ2-3|-|TRBV7-2
TGTGCCAGCAGCTTTTATGATACGCAGTATTTT
CASSFYDTQYF
>-|TRBJ2-2|TRBD1|TRBV5-4
TGTGCCAGCAGCTCTATACAGGGGGTGGTCACCGGGGAGCTGTTTTTT
CASSSIQGVVTGELFF
>-|TRBJ1-2|TRBD1|TRBV28
TGTGCCAGCAGTCCACTCGGGGACAGGGGGCTTCTGAACTATGGCTACACCTTC
CASSPLGDRGLLNYGYTF
>once|TRBJ1-1|-|TRBV9
TGTGCCAGCAGCGTAGTCCCAGCGAACACTGAAGCTTTCTTT
CASSVVPANTEAFF
>-|TRBJ2-7|-|TRBV7-8
TGTGCCAGCAGCTTAGCGCGGTTCGGCTACGAGCAGTACTTC
CASSLARFGYEQYF
>once|TRBJ2-7|-|TRBV15
TGTGCCACCAGCAGAGATGTCGTCAGGGCCTACGAGCAGTACTTC
CATSRDVVRAYEQYF
>-|TRBJ2-7|-|TRBV7-8
TGTGCCAGCAGCTTAGCGTCCACTGGCACCTACGAGCAGTACTTC
CASSLASTGTYEQYF
>-|TRBJ2-1|-|TRBV7-9
TGTGCCAGCAGCTCCTCTTCCCTCTCCTACAATGAGCAGTTCTTC
CASSSSSLSYNEQFF
>-|TRBJ2-5|-|TRBV2
TGTGCCAGCAGTGGGCAGACTCAAGAGACCCAGTACTTC
CASSGQTQETQYF
>-|TRBJ1-1|TRBD1|TRBV7-9
TGTGCCAGCAGCCCCGACAGGGGACGGCCCCAGGCTTTCTTT
CASSPDRGRPQAFF
>-|TRBJ1-2|-|TRBV28
TGTGCCAGCAGTTTGCCCGCGGGCTCTGGCTACACCTTC
CASSLPAGSGYTF
>-|TRBJ2-7|-|TRBV5-1
TGCGCCAGCAGCTTGGAAGGGTGGACTCCTTATGGACCCACCCGGGAGGAGCAGTACTTC
CASSLEGWTPYGPTREEQYF
>-|TRBJ1-2|-|TRBV27
TGTGCCAGCAGTTTCACCGGACCATCTTGGGGCTACACCTTC
CASSFTGPSWGYTF
>-|TRBJ1-1|-|TRBV19
TGTGCCAGTAGTATTACTACGGACGGAGGCGTCACTGAAGCTTTCTTT
CASSITTDGGVTEAFF
>many|TRBJ2-2|-|TRBV18
TGTGCCAGCTCACACCGGGACTCGGCGAACACCGGGGAGCTGTTTTTT
CASSHRDSANTGELFF
>few|TRBJ2-2|-|TRBV19
TGTGCCAGTACCCCCGGACCAGGGGTTGCCGGGGAGCTGTTTTTT
CASTPGPGVAGELFF
>-|TRBJ1-2|-|TRBV7-9
TGTGCCAGCAGCTTATCTCAGGGCATTGGGATCGATGGCTACACCTTC
CASSLSQGIGIDGYTF
>-|TRBJ1-2|-|TRBV6-5
TGTGCCAGCAGTTACTCGATTGTAGGGGATTATGGCTACACCTTC
CASSYSIVGDYGYTF
>-|TRBJ2-1|-|TRBV11-3
TGTGCCAGCAGCCAAGGACTGGGGGGGCCCTACAATGAGCAGTTCTTC
CASSQGLGGPYNEQFF
>-|TRBJ2-3|TRBD2|TRBV28
TGTGCCAGCAGTTTCCCCATATGGACTAGCGGGACTAGCACAGATACGCAGTATTTT
CASSFPIWTSGTSTDTQYF
>-|TRBJ2-2|-|TRBV18
TGTGCCAGCTCCCAACAGGGAGGGACCGGGGAGCTGTTTTTT
CASSQQGGTGELFF
>-|TRBJ1-1|-|TRBV7-2
TGTGCCAGCAGTCGCAACGCTTTGATCGTGAACACTGAAGCTTTCTTT
CASSRNALIVNTEAFF
>-|TRBJ2-5|-|TRBV19
TGTGCCAGTAGTATAACTAAGCAGATCGAGACCCAGTACTTC
CASSITKQIETQYF
>-|TRBJ2-6|-|TRBV11-2
TGTGCCAGCAGCTTAGATCTCCGATCTGGGGCCAACGTCCTGACTTTC
CASSLDLRSGANVLTF
>-|TRBJ2-6|TRBD2|TRBV11-2
TGTGCCAGCAGCTTAGTAGCGGGAGCAAGAGGGGCCAACGTCCTGACTTTC
CASSLVAGARGANVLTF
>-|TRBJ2-1|-|TRBV7-3
TGTGCCAGCAGCTTAACAAGGGCCACGGGTGAGCAGTTCTTC
CASSLTRATGEQFF
>-|TRBJ2-1|-|TRBV5-4
TGTGCCAGCAGCGGATCAGGGCAGACCTTCTACAATGAGCAGTTCTTC
CASSGSGQTFYNEQFF
>-|TRBJ1-1|TRBD1|TRBV18
TGTGCCAGCTCACCGACAGGGGGCAGAACTGAAGCTTTCTTT
CASSPTGGRTEAFF
>-|TRBJ2-5|-|TRBV4-1
TGCGCCAGCAGCCAGGATGGACGGTTCCAAGAGACCCAGTACTTC
CASSQDGRFQETQYF
>-|TRBJ1-4|TRBD1|TRBV19
TGTGCCAGCTCCCCCGGACAGGGAGGAACTAATGAAAAACTGTTTTTT
CASSPGQGGTNEKLFF
>-|TRBJ1-2|TRBD1|TRBV5-1
TGCGCCAGCAGCTTGGAAACCGGACAGGCCGATGGCTACACCTTC
CASSLETGQADGYTF